This passage covers 3 T cell receptor beta chains from one sample sequenced in a study of regulatory T cells in long-lasting Graves disease. Building of the TCR beta libraries involved iRepertoire HTBI primers and Arm-PCR of CDR3 regions. One entry per CDR3 protein results from TCRdb running MiXCR on the multiplex PCR reads. The data contain 700,000 or so distinct CDR3 sequences, around 30% of them singletons. Sample time point: persistent/refractory GD, antithyroid drugs over 5 years with positive TRAb. PBMCs were the source of the RNA used for TCR sequencing. This sample comprised peripheral blood mononuclear cells (PBMCs), obtained when the disease was refractory, from a patient treated with antithyroid drugs. Receptors were obtained from a female donor with Graves disease.

In this sample, this clonotype turned up many times. The gene calls are TRBV24-1 and TRBJ1-2, with D hard to call. Germline values: CDR1 KGHDR, CDR2 SFDVKD. The V end lost 1 base, the J end lost 4 bases, and 6 bases lay between the germline ends. This CDR3 is 13 amino acids long. CDR3 sequence (DNA): TGTGCCACCAGTGATTTAGATGGCTATGGCTACACCTTC. This codes for CATSDLDGYGYTF.

Only a few counts were recorded for this clonotype. V is TRBV2 and J is TRBJ1-6, with D perhaps TRBD1 (5 bases). Germline CDR1 SNHLY, CDR2 FYNNEI. Trimming pared 6 bases from V and 3 bases from J, leaving 9 bases between. The CDR3 consists of 14 residues. In DNA, the CDR3 is TGTGCCAGCAGGGGGGGAAACTATAATTCACCCCTCCACTTT. It translates to CASRGGNYNSPLHF. The full variable domain, with the rest looked up from reference TRBV2 and TRBJ1-6, is EPEVTQTPSHQVTQMGQEVILRCVPISNHLYFYWYRQILGQKVEFLVSFYNNEISEKSEIFDDQFSVERPDGSNFTLKIRSTKLEDSAMYFCASRGGNYNSPLHFGNGTRLTVT.

This clonotype was observed a handful of times. The chain links TRBV20-1 to TRBJ1-1; D perhaps matches TRBD1 (5 bases). Trimming pared 7 bases from V and 0 bases from J, leaving 12 bases between. The CDR3 totals 13 residues. Per germline, CDR1 DFQATT and CDR2 SNEGSKA (reference sequence). DNA for the CDR3: TGCAGTGTTCGGGGACTGATGAACACTGAAGCTTTCTTT. Its protein is CSVRGLMNTEAFF.